This TCR beta chain was obtained from a study of cytomegalovirus exposure and HLA in healthy donors. From germline, CDR1 is MNHEY and CDR2 SMNVEV (reference sequence). CDR3 length equals 15 residues. V gave up 5 bases and J gave up 1 base; unmatched junction bases: 4. It was with 60 Vbeta and 13 Jbeta primers that the PCR ran. TCRdb keeps only in-frame clones here, not all; method: immunoSEQ multiplex PCR. Among some 99,000 clones listed, under 80% were seen once. This TCR was recovered from a male donor in good health and CMV-seronegative. J is TRBJ1-3 and V is TRBV27, with 8 bases lining up with TRBD1. Specimen: PBMCs. Here the CDR3 reads CASSLGTGSGNTIYF. Here the CDR3 DNA reads TGTGCCAGCAGTCTAGGGACAGGATCTGGAAACACCATATATTTT.